The present T cell receptor (beta chain) was sequenced within a study of shared clonotypes between healthy human individuals. Study-wide context: The plates for each donor numbered three CD4 naive, three CD4 memory, two CD8 naive and one CD8 memory. Study-level points and caveats: On the whole, naive subsets had larger estimated richness than memory subsets had. Sharing across a few donors was seen in 5% to 5.5% of naive CD4 clonotypes.

Naive-designated CD8 cells lacked CD45RO, were positively enriched for CCR7, and omitted terminally differentiated effector memory CD45RA+ cells. Germline CDR1 SGHVS, CDR2 FNYEAQ. The ends lost 7 bases at V and 7 bases at J; junction bases unmatched: 14. This CDR3 is built from 16 residues. Profiling relied on immunoSEQ multiplex PCR, and the TCRdb table lists in-frame clones only, not all of them. The sample lists fewer than 1 million clones; about 97% were seen once. On this clone itself: Its antigen is currently unknown.

Material: naive CD8+ T cells sorted from blood. The chain links TRBV7-6 to TRBJ2-2, with 8 nucleotides matching TRBD2. The origin of this receptor is a man between 25 and 39 years old in good health. The DNA for the CDR3 is TGTGCCAGCATGAAGCGGGAGCCCGAGGGCGGCGGGGAGCTGTTTTTT. Translated, it gives CASMKREPEGGGELFF.